This note documents a single T cell receptor (beta chain) sequence. Data came from immunoSEQ multiplex PCR; TCRdb stores just in-frame clones and leaves some out. The sample records just over 150,000 clones, 88% being singletons. This sample is drawn from a study of blood T cell repertoires in COVID-19. Study at large: Specimens from acute and convalescent COVID-19 originated in the United States, Italy and Spain.

This CDR3 has 16 amino acids. Germline CDR1 is MNHNS and CDR2 is SASEGT. V was shortened by 3 bases and J by 0 bases, with 12 bases between the two germline ends. This chain links TRBV6-1 with TRBJ1-5, with D unclear. The sequenced sample was peripheral blood. The sequence derives from a woman in her sixties or seventies with acute or convalescent COVID-19. In DNA, the CDR3 is TGTGCCAGCAGTGAGAAAACGGGGTATAGCAATCAGCCCCAGCATTTT. Amino acids: CASSEKTGYSNQPQHF.